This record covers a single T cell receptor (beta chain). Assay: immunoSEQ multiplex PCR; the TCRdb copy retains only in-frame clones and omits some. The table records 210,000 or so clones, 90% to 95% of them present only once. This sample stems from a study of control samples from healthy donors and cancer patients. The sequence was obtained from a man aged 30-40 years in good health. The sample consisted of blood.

The CDR3 reads CASSSQGRGEKLFF. CDR3 nucleotide sequence: TGCGCCAGCAGCTCACAGGGACGGGGCGAAAAACTGTTTTTT. This sequence joins TRBV5-1 and TRBJ1-4; a possible D gene is TRBD1 (6 bases). Germline V CDR1 and CDR2: SGHRS, YFSETQ. V lost 3 bases and J 8 bases, leaving 14 bases between the germline ends. The CDR3 covers 14 residues.